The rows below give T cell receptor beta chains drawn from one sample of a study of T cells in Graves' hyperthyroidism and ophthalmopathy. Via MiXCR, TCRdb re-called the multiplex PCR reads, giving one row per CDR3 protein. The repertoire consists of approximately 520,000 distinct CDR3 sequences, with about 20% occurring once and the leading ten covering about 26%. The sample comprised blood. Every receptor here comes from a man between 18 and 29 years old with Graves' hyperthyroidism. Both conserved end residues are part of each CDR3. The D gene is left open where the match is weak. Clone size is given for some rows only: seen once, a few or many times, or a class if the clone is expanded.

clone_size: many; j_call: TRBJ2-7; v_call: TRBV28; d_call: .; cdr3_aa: CATKTGKAYEQYF; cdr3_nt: TGTGCCACCAAGACGGGAAAGGCCTACGAGCAGTACTTC
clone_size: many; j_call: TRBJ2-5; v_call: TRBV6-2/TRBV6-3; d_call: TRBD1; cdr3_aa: CASSYPGQQETQYF; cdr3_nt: TGTGCCAGCAGTTACCCGGGACAGCAAGAGACCCAGTACTTC
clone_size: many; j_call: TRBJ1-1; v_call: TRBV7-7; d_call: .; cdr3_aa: CASSLRPNQGDTEAFF; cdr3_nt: TGTGCCAGCAGCTTACGGCCAAATCAGGGTGACACTGAAGCTTTCTTT
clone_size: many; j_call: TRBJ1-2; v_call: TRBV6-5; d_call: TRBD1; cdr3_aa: CASSYGTGVGYTF; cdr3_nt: TGTGCCAGCAGTTACGGGACAGGGGTCGGCTACACCTTC
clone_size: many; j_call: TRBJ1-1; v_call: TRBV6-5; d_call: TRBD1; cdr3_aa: CASGWDRGVTEAFF; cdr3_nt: TGTGCCAGCGGTTGGGACAGGGGGGTCACTGAAGCTTTCTTT
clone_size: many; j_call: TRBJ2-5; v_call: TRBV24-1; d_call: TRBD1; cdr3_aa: CATSDSQGKAETQYF; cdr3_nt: TGTGCCACCAGTGACTCACAGGGGAAGGCCGAGACCCAGTACTTC
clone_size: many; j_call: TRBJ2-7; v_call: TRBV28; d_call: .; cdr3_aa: CASSSPSGYNEQYF; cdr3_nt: TGTGCCAGCAGTTCGCCCTCAGGGTACAACGAGCAGTACTTC
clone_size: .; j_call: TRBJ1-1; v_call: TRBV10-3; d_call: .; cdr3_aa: CAIGGDSRRVVNTEAFF; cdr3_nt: TGTGCCATCGGGGGGGACTCCAGGAGGGTGGTGAACACTGAAGCTTTCTTT
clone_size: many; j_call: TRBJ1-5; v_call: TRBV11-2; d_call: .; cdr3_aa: CASSLQGFDRNQPQHF; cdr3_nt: TGTGCCAGCAGCTTACAGGGGTTCGATCGCAATCAGCCCCAGCATTTT
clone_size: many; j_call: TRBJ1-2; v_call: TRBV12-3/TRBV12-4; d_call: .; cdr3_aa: CASSLRGLPDGYTF; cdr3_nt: TGTGCCAGCAGTTTAAGGGGACTCCCTGATGGCTACACCTTC
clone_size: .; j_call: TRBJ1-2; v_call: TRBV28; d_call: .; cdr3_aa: CASSTRGRIYGYTF; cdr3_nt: TGTGCCAGCAGTACCCGGGGGCGCATCTATGGCTACACCTTC
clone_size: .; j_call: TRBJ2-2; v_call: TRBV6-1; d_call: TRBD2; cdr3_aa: CASSPLAAPNTGELFF; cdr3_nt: TGTGCCAGCAGCCCACTAGCGGCGCCGAACACCGGGGAGCTGTTTTTT
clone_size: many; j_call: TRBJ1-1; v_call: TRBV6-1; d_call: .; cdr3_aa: CASSEVTGSEAFF; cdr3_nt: TGTGCCAGCAGTGAAGTCACAGGGTCTGAAGCTTTCTTT
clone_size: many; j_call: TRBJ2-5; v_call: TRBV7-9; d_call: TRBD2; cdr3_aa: CASSLPSGGAEETQYF; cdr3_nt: TGTGCCAGCAGCTTGCCTAGCGGGGGGGCAGAAGAGACCCAGTACTTC
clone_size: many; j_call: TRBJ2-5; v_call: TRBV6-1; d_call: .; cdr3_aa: CASSRGFDQETQYF; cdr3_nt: TGTGCCAGCAGTAGGGGGTTCGACCAAGAGACCCAGTACTTC
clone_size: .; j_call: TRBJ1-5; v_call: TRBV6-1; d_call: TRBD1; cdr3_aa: CASSWVDRGNQPQHF; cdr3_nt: TGTGCCAGCAGCTGGGTGGACAGGGGCAATCAGCCCCAGCATTTT
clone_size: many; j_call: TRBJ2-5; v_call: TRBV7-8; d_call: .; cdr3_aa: CASSLGLGLRETQYF; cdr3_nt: TGTGCCAGCAGCTTAGGTTTGGGGCTTCGAGAGACCCAGTACTTC
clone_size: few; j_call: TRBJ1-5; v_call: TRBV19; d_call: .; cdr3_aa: CASSFTGGANQPQHF; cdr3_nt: TGTGCCAGTAGCTTTACGGGGGGGGCCAATCAGCCCCAGCATTTT
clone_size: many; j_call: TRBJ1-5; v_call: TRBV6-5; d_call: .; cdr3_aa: CASSYSSGTELPQHF; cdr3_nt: TGTGCCAGCAGTTACTCTTCGGGTACTGAGCTGCCCCAGCATTTT
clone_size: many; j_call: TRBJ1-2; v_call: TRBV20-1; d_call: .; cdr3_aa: CSARDVGSYDYTF; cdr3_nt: TGCAGTGCTAGAGATGTCGGATCCTATGACTACACCTTC
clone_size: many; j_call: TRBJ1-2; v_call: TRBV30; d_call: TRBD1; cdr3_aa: CAWSQGAGGYTF; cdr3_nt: TGTGCCTGGAGTCAGGGGGCGGGGGGCTACACCTTC
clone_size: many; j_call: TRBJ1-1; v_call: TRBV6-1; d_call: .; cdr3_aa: CASSRDISHTEAFF; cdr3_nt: TGTGCCAGCAGTCGCGACATATCTCACACTGAAGCTTTCTTT
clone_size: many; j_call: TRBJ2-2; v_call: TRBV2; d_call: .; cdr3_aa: CASRRRTNTGELFF; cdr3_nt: TGTGCCAGCAGGCGGAGAACGAACACCGGGGAGCTGTTTTTT
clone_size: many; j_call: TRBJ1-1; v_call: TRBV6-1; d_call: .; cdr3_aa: CASTHPRAENTEAFF; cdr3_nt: TGTGCCAGCACCCACCCGAGGGCAGAAAACACTGAAGCTTTCTTT
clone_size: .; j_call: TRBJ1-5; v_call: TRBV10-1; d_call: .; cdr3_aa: CASPGLTRQPQHF; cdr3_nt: TGCGCCAGCCCGGGTCTTACTAGGCAGCCCCAGCATTTT
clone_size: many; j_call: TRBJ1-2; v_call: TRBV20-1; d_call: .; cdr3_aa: CSASDRTNYGYTF; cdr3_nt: TGCAGTGCTAGCGACAGGACTAACTATGGCTACACCTTC
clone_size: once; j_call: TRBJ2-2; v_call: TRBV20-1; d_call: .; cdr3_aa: CSARDGQRPNTGELFF; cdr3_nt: TGCAGTGCTAGAGATGGGCAGAGACCGAACACCGGGGAGCTGTTTTTT
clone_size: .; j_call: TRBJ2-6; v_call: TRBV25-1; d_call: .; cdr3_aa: CASSEYEPSRANVLTF; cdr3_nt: TGTGCCAGCAGTGAATACGAGCCCTCTAGGGCCAACGTCCTGACTTTC
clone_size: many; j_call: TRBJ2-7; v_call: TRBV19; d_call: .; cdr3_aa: CASKGSPTPYEQYF; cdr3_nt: TGTGCCAGTAAGGGCTCCCCAACCCCCTACGAGCAGTACTTC
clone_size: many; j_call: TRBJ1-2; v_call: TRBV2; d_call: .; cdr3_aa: CASGGYQEGGYTF; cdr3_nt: TGTGCCAGCGGGGGATATCAGGAGGGCGGCTACACCTTC
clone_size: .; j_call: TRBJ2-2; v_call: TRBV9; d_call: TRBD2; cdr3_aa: CASSPLGGGGDTGELFF; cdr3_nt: TGTGCCAGCAGCCCCCTGGGCGGTGGGGGGGACACCGGGGAGCTGTTTTTT
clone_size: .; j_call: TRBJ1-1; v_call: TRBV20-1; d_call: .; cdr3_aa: CSARAGASEAFF; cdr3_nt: TGCAGTGCTAGAGCCGGGGCCTCTGAAGCTTTCTTT
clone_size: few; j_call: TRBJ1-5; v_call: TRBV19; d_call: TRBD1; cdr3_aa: CASSTGQGPNQPQHF; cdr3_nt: TGTGCCAGTAGTACGGGACAGGGTCCAAATCAGCCCCAGCATTTT
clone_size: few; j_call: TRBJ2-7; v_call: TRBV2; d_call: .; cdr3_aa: CASQTDSYEQYF; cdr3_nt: TGTGCCAGCCAGACAGACTCCTACGAGCAGTACTTC
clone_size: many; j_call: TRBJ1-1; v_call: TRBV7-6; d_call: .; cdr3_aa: CASSKPPGANTEAFF; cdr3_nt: TGTGCCAGCAGCAAACCGCCGGGGGCGAACACTGAAGCTTTCTTT
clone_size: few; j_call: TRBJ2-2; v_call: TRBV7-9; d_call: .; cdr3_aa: CARGPNGAGELFF; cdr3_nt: TGTGCCAGGGGGCCGAATGGCGCCGGGGAGCTGTTTTTT
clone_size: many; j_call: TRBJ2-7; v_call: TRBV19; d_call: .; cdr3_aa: CASSPLYSYEQYF; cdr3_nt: TGTGCCAGTAGTCCCCTTTATTCCTACGAGCAGTACTTC
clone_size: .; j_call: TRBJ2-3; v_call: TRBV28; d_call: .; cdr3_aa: CASSFYREVADTQYF; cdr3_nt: TGTGCCAGCAGTTTTTACAGGGAGGTGGCAGATACGCAGTATTTT
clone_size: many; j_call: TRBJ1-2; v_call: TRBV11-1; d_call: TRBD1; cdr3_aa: CASSFPGQSFGNGYTF; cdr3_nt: TGTGCCAGCAGCTTCCCGGGACAGTCTTTTGGGAATGGCTACACCTTC
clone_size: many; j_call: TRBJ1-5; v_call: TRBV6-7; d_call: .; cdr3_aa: CASNNQPQHF; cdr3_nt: TGTGCCAGCAACAATCAGCCCCAGCATTTT
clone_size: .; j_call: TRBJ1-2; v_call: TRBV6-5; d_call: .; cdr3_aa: CASSYVEARIYGYTF; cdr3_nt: TGTGCCAGCAGTTACGTAGAAGCAAGAATTTATGGCTACACCTTC
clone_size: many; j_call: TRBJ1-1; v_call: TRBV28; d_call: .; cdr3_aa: CASSLYPGQLEAFF; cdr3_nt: TGTGCCAGCAGTTTATACCCGGGGCAGCTTGAAGCTTTCTTT
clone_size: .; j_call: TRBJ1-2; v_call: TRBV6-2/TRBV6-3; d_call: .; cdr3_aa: CASSDRAQLRLYGYTF; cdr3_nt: TGTGCCAGCAGCGATAGGGCCCAACTGCGTCTCTATGGCTACACCTTC
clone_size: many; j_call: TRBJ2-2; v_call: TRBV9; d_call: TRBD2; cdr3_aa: CASSGLARNTGELFF; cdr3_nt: TGTGCCAGCAGCGGACTAGCGAGGAACACCGGGGAGCTGTTTTTT
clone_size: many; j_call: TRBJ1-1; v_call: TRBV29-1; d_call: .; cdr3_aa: CSVDTEAFF; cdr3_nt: TGCAGCGTTGATACTGAAGCTTTCTTT
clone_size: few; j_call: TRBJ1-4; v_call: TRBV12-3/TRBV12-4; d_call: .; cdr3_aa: CASSRSYNEKLFF; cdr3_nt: TGTGCCAGCAGTAGAAGCTACAATGAAAAACTGTTTTTT
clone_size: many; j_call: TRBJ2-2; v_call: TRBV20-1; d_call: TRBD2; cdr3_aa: CSARDRRGASTGELFF; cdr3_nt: TGCAGTGCTAGAGATAGGCGGGGGGCGTCTACCGGGGAGCTGTTTTTT
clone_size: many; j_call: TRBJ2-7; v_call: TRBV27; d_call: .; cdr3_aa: CASTHFDEQYF; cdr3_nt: TGTGCCAGCACCCATTTCGACGAGCAGTACTTC
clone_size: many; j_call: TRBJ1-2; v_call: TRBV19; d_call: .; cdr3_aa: CASRESPYGYTF; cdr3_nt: TGTGCCAGTAGGGAAAGTCCTTATGGCTACACCTTC
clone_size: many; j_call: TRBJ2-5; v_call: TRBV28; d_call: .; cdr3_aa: CASNLMRGQETQYF; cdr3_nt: TGTGCCAGCAACCTTATGAGGGGCCAAGAGACCCAGTACTTC
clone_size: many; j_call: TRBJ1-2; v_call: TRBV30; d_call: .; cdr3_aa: CAWRGTRRDYTF; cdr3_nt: TGTGCCTGGCGAGGGACACGCCGGGACTACACCTTC